This T cell receptor (beta chain) was sequenced for a study of blood T cells in healthy people across ages. With a J-beta primer mix and a sample-barcoded 5' primer, a second PCR ran about 7 to 12 cycles. TCRdb called the 5' RACE reads again in MiXCR, with one record for every CDR3 protein. The sample contains some 800,000 distinct CDR3 sequences, 25% of which appear only once. Study-level points and caveats: PBMCs left unsorted prevented a conclusive naive versus antigen-experienced comparison.

Concerning this clonotype itself: The target antigen is unknown.

The CDR3 contains 15 residues. CDR1 is SEHNR and CDR2 is FQNEAQ in the germline V gene (reference sequence). V was clipped by 6 bases and J by 5 bases, with 16 bases between them. Total RNA was isolated from each sample in quantities of at least 6 micrograms. This same sample was also part of a study on T cells of mothers and their children.

This TCR came from a boy aged 10-17 years in good health. The chain employs TRBV7-9 and TRBJ1-4; D gene uncertain. The sample taken for sequencing was blood. For the CDR3, the DNA is TGTGCCAGCAGACGTGTTCCCGGGCCAAATGAAAAACTGTTTTTT. Encoded protein: CASRRVPGPNEKLFF.